A selection of T cell receptor beta chains follows, all from one sample in a study of blood T cell repertoires in COVID-19. Libraries were prepared by immunoSEQ multiplex PCR; TCRdb keeps only in-frame clonotypes and omits some of them. Of roughly 140,000 clones detected, just under 90% appear once; the ten largest clones hold 3.5% to 4.5%. The sequencing sample was made of peripheral blood. Receptors originate from a woman aged 40 to 55 with acute or convalescent COVID-19. Both conserved end residues are part of each CDR3. A D gene is named only where the DNA matches it firmly. The size of a clone is reported for some rows only, either as once, few or many, or as a class for expanded clones.

size: once; D: TRBD1; V: TRBV6-2/TRBV6-3; J: TRBJ1-1; CDR3: CASSSRDRGYTEAFF; DNA: TGTGCCAGCAGTTCCAGGGACAGGGGATACACTGAAGCTTTCTTT
size: NA; D: NA; V: TRBV28; J: TRBJ1-2; CDR3: CASSLVSPNYGYTF; DNA: TGTGCCAGCAGTTTAGTTAGCCCTAACTATGGCTACACCTTC
size: NA; D: NA; V: TRBV18; J: TRBJ2-5; CDR3: CASSLNPAGETQYF; DNA: TGTGCCAGCTCACTCAACCCAGCCGGGGAGACCCAGTACTTC
size: NA; D: NA; V: TRBV6-2/TRBV6-3; J: TRBJ1-5; CDR3: CASSYSGHPGNQPQHF; DNA: TGTGCCAGCAGTTACTCGGGGCACCCTGGCAATCAGCCCCAGCATTTT
size: NA; D: NA; V: TRBV6-6; J: TRBJ2-3; CDR3: CASSWVAGTDTQYF; DNA: TGTGCCAGCAGTTGGGTAGCGGGCACAGATACGCAGTATTTT
size: NA; D: TRBD2; V: TRBV7-9; J: TRBJ2-2; CDR3: CASSHPGLAGEEGELFF; DNA: TGTGCCAGCAGCCATCCCGGACTAGCGGGAGAAGAGGGGGAGCTGTTTTTT
size: once; D: TRBD2; V: TRBV2; J: TRBJ2-1; CDR3: CASTRREANEQFF; DNA: TGTGCCAGCACTCGGCGGGAGGCCAATGAGCAGTTCTTC
size: NA; D: TRBD2; V: TRBV7-3; J: TRBJ2-1; CDR3: CASSQGPSGIYNEQFF; DNA: TGTGCCAGCAGCCAAGGGCCTAGCGGAATCTACAATGAGCAGTTCTTC
size: NA; D: TRBD1; V: TRBV6-5; J: TRBJ2-7; CDR3: CASSRPGTGIEQYF; DNA: TGTGCCAGCAGTCGACCCGGGACAGGGATTGAGCAGTACTTC
size: NA; D: NA; V: TRBV5-1; J: TRBJ2-2; CDR3: CASSLGGNTGELFF; DNA: TGCGCCAGCAGCTTGGGAGGAAACACCGGGGAGCTGTTTTTT
size: NA; D: TRBD1; V: TRBV28; J: TRBJ1-1; CDR3: CAIGWDRGNTEAFF; DNA: TGTGCAATAGGGTGGGACAGGGGGAACACTGAAGCTTTCTTT
size: few; D: NA; V: TRBV5-1; J: TRBJ1-3; CDR3: CASSLDGGPSGNTIYF; DNA: TGCGCCAGCAGCTTGGACGGGGGGCCCTCTGGAAACACCATATATTTT
size: NA; D: NA; V: TRBV3-1/TRBV3-2; J: TRBJ1-6; CDR3: CASSQESLIFSSKSRNSPLHF; DNA: TGTGCCAGCAGCCAAGAAAGTTTAATCTTTTCCAGTAAGTCTCGCAATTCACCCCTCCACTTT
size: NA; D: NA; V: TRBV19; J: TRBJ2-2; CDR3: CASSSTGELFF; DNA: TGTGCCAGTAGTTCAACCGGGGAGCTGTTTTTT
size: NA; D: NA; V: TRBV18; J: TRBJ1-4; CDR3: CASSFRDIRKLFF; DNA: TGTGCCAGCTCATTCCGGGACATCCGAAAACTGTTTTTT
size: NA; D: NA; V: TRBV6-5; J: TRBJ1-1; CDR3: CASSYSRGNEAFF; DNA: TGTGCCAGCAGTTACTCGAGGGGGAATGAAGCTTTCTTT
size: NA; D: NA; V: TRBV15; J: TRBJ1-2; CDR3: CATSPGAAYGYTF; DNA: TGTGCCACCAGTCCAGGGGCGGCCTATGGCTACACCTTC
size: NA; D: TRBD1; V: TRBV7-9; J: TRBJ1-2; CDR3: CASSLGDRGADGYTF; DNA: TGTGCCAGCAGCTTAGGGGACAGGGGAGCCGACGGCTACACCTTC
size: NA; D: TRBD1; V: TRBV2; J: TRBJ1-3; CDR3: CASRQGVWGTAGNTIYF; DNA: TGTGCCAGCCGACAGGGAGTGTGGGGAACCGCTGGAAACACCATATATTTT
size: NA; D: NA; V: TRBV19; J: TRBJ1-1; CDR3: CASSQGQGTEAFF; DNA: TGTGCCAGTAGCCAGGGCCAGGGGACTGAAGCTTTCTTT
size: NA; D: TRBD2; V: TRBV7-3; J: TRBJ2-5; CDR3: CASSWGEGLAQSETQYF; DNA: TGTGCCAGCAGCTGGGGGGAGGGACTAGCGCAGTCGGAGACCCAGTACTTC
size: once; D: TRBD2; V: TRBV18; J: TRBJ2-5; CDR3: CATLERGAHQETQYF; DNA: TGTGCCACCCTCGAGCGGGGGGCCCACCAAGAGACCCAGTACTTC
size: NA; D: NA; V: TRBV14; J: TRBJ1-1; CDR3: CASSQQVSEAFF; DNA: TGTGCCAGCAGCCAACAGGTATCTGAAGCTTTCTTT
size: NA; D: NA; V: TRBV6-2/TRBV6-3; J: TRBJ2-7; CDR3: CASSYGLAKSSYEQYF; DNA: TGTGCCAGCAGTTACGGGCTAGCTAAAAGCTCCTACGAGCAGTACTTC
size: NA; D: TRBD1; V: TRBV3-1/TRBV3-2; J: TRBJ1-6; CDR3: CASSQTGGGSPLHF; DNA: TGTGCCAGCAGCCAGACAGGGGGAGGATCACCCCTCCACTTT
size: few; D: NA; V: TRBV9; J: TRBJ2-2; CDR3: CASSVLGGIGELFF; DNA: TGTGCCAGCAGCGTCTTAGGAGGAATCGGGGAGCTGTTTTTT
size: NA; D: TRBD1; V: TRBV7-6; J: TRBJ2-1; CDR3: CASSPPGAGGWEQFF; DNA: TGTGCCAGCAGCCCCCCGGGGGCAGGGGGCTGGGAGCAGTTCTTC
size: NA; D: NA; V: TRBV6-5; J: TRBJ1-4; CDR3: CASSYGTGSANEKLFF; DNA: TGTGCCAGCAGTTACGGAACAGGGTCAGCTAATGAAAAACTGTTTTTT
size: once; D: TRBD2; V: TRBV5-6; J: TRBJ2-5; CDR3: CASSPPAGGGETQYF; DNA: TGTGCCAGCAGCCCCCCAGCGGGGGGTGGTGAGACCCAGTACTTC
size: NA; D: TRBD2; V: TRBV3-1/TRBV3-2; J: TRBJ2-4; CDR3: CASSPPGTSAKNIQYF; DNA: TGTGCCAGCAGCCCCCCGGGGACTAGCGCCAAAAACATTCAGTACTTC
size: NA; D: TRBD1; V: TRBV7-9; J: TRBJ1-1; CDR3: CASSFDRGWNTEAFF; DNA: TGTGCCAGCAGCTTTGACAGGGGATGGAACACTGAAGCTTTCTTT
size: few; D: TRBD2; V: TRBV9; J: TRBJ2-1; CDR3: CASSEAAGAWNEQFF; DNA: TGTGCCAGCAGCGAGGCAGCGGGAGCTTGGAATGAGCAGTTCTTC
size: NA; D: NA; V: TRBV21-1; J: TRBJ2-2; CDR3: CASSTLGTGSTGELFF; DNA: TGTGCCAGCAGCACCCTAGGAACAGGGAGCACCGGGGAGCTGTTTTTT
size: once; D: NA; V: TRBV29-1; J: TRBJ1-2; CDR3: CSVEVLDDYGYTF; DNA: TGCAGCGTTGAAGTCTTAGATGACTATGGCTACACCTTC
size: few; D: TRBD1; V: TRBV5-1; J: TRBJ2-7; CDR3: CASSFSMGQDSYEQYF; DNA: TGCGCCAGCAGCTTCTCCATGGGACAGGACTCCTACGAGCAGTACTTC
size: once; D: NA; V: TRBV18; J: TRBJ2-5; CDR3: CASSHPGGETQYF; DNA: TGTGCCAGCTCACACCCTGGCGGGGAGACCCAGTACTTC
size: NA; D: TRBD1; V: TRBV19; J: TRBJ1-5; CDR3: CASSHRGRGPNQPQHF; DNA: TGTGCCAGTAGTCACAGGGGCCGTGGGCCTAATCAGCCCCAGCATTTT
size: NA; D: TRBD2; V: TRBV2; J: TRBJ2-3; CDR3: CATKGLAGDPDTQYF; DNA: TGTGCCACCAAGGGACTAGCGGGGGACCCAGATACGCAGTATTTT
size: NA; D: NA; V: TRBV9; J: TRBJ2-6; CDR3: CASSVDFSSGANVLTF; DNA: TGTGCCAGCAGCGTGGACTTTTCCTCTGGGGCCAACGTCCTGACTTTC
size: once; D: NA; V: TRBV19; J: TRBJ2-2; CDR3: CAFERESAGELFF; DNA: TGTGCTTTTGAGAGGGAGTCCGCCGGGGAGCTGTTTTTT
size: NA; D: NA; V: TRBV29-1; J: TRBJ2-1; CDR3: CSVVGTYNEQFF; DNA: TGCAGCGTTGTCGGGACTTACAATGAGCAGTTCTTC